The 25 T cell receptor beta chains given below trace back to one sample, sequenced in a study of a mutant IDH1 vaccine in newly diagnosed glioma. These receptors have no known antigen. The method was immunoSEQ multiplex PCR; TCRdb's version includes in-frame clones alone and lacks a portion of them. The table includes about 21,000 clones, 85% to 90% detected once. Regarding time point: week 11, during vaccination. The study gave 300 ug of mutant IDH1 20-mer peptide per vaccine dose, with topical imiquimod. Here the sequenced sample was PBMCs, taken from a glioma patient whose treatment included an IDH1 peptide vaccine. Receptors were obtained from a woman aged 35 to 49 with glioma.

The chain carries TRBV12-5 and TRBJ1-6; D might be TRBD1 (6 bases). V lost 0 bases and J 0 bases, leaving 18 bases between the germline ends. CDR3 length: 20 amino acids. Germline-derived CDR1 and CDR2 are LGHNT and FRNRAP. CDR3 DNA: TGTGCTAGTGGTTTGGTACAGGGCCCAACTCAGAGCTCCTATAATTCACCCCTCCACTTT. Translated, it gives CASGLVQGPTQSSYNSPLHF.

The chain has TRBV6-4 and TRBJ1-1; D remains unclear. Per the germline V gene, CDR1 is MRHNA and CDR2 is SNTAGT. This CDR3 has 12 amino acids. Deletions cut 10 bases from V and 1 base from J, with 10 bases between. The CDR3 spells CAISSENTEAFF. In DNA, the CDR3 is TGTGCCATATCATCAGAGAACACTGAAGCTTTCTTT.

The chain combines TRBV6-5 with TRBJ2-7; a weak D match, TRBD1 (5 bases). Trimming pared 7 bases from V and 3 bases from J, leaving 13 bases between. This CDR3 is 13 amino acids long. From germline, CDR1 is MNHEY and CDR2 SVGAGI. The CDR3 protein is CASTRAGLYEQYF. In DNA, the CDR3 is TGTGCCAGCACTCGGGCAGGGCTCTACGAGCAGTACTTC.

The sample holds one count of this clone. The V call is TRBV18, the J call TRBJ2-7; 11 bases are a match to TRBD1. J was trimmed by 3 bases and V by 6 bases; bases with no gene match: 4. CDR1 is KGHSH and CDR2 is LQKENI in the germline V gene. The CDR3 is made up of 14 amino acids. The CDR3 sequence is CASSSGTGGYEQYF. In DNA, the CDR3 is TGTGCCAGCTCTTCCGGGACAGGGGGCTACGAGCAGTACTTC.

The V and J genes are TRBV5-6 and TRBJ2-3; maybe TRBD1 (5 bases). Germline CDR1 and CDR2: SGHDT and YYEEEE. V lost 1 base to trimming and J lost 6 bases, with 15 bases between them. The length of the CDR3 is 15 residues. CDR3 bases: TGTGCCAGCAGCTTGCAGGGCTTGGTGGCGGATACGCAGTATTTT. Translation: CASSLQGLVADTQYF.

The chain's CDR3 is CASRATEQGNGYTF. The CDR3 DNA reads TGTGCCAGCAGGGCTACTGAACAGGGGAATGGCTACACCTTC. This chain connects TRBV2 to TRBJ1-2; 7 bases are a match to TRBD1. The V gene's germline CDR1 is SNHLY and CDR2 FYNNEI. This CDR3 contains 14 residues. With 6 bases clipped from V and 6 bases from J, the junction kept 10 bases outside the gene matches.

The V and J genes are TRBV30 and TRBJ2-2; no clear D gene. V dropped 0 bases and J dropped 3 bases, with 11 bases sitting between them. The CDR3 has 15 residues. Germline CDR1 GTSNPN, CDR2 SVGIG (reference sequence). The CDR3 sequence: CAWSVGFWDTGELFF. The CDR3 coding sequence is TGTGCCTGGAGTGTAGGGTTTTGGGACACCGGGGAGCTGTTTTTT.

The chain employs TRBV19 and TRBJ1-5; a weak D match, TRBD1 (6 bases). Trimming left V 3 bases short and J 6 bases short, with 21 bases between. The CDR3 totals 17 residues. Germline values: CDR1 LNHDA, CDR2 SQIVND (reference sequence). This chain's CDR3 is CASSIRGATSLGQPQHF. The CDR3 DNA sequence: TGTGCCAGTAGTATTCGGGGGGCAACGTCCCTCGGTCAGCCCCAGCATTTT. Looking up the rest from reference TRBV19 and TRBJ1-5 gives the full variable domain: DGGITQSPKYLFRKEGQNVTLSCEQNLNHDAMYWYRQDPGQGLRLIYYSQIVNDFQKGDIAEGYSVSREKKESFPLTVTSAQKNPTAFYLCASSIRGATSLGQPQHFGDGTRLSIL.

J is TRBJ1-2 and V is TRBV7-2, with D perhaps matching TRBD1 (5 bases). Looked up from germline, CDR1 is SGHTA and CDR2 is FQGNSA. The length of the CDR3 is 16 residues. Trimming took off 7 bases at V and 0 bases at J, with 18 bases between the two ends. Written as DNA, the CDR3 is TGTGCCAGCATCCCGAATAGGGACTCAGCTAACTATGGCTACACCTTC. Translation: CASIPNRDSANYGYTF.

The chain links TRBV30 to TRBJ1-4, with D possibly matching TRBD1 (5 bases). The V and J ends lost 2 bases and 8 bases respectively, with 12 bases between them. This CDR3 spans 13 amino acids. CDR1 GTSNPN and CDR2 SVGIG come from the germline V gene (reference sequence). DNA of the CDR3: TGTGCCTGGAGTCCCCCGGGACGGGAAAAACTGTTTTTT. It encodes CAWSPPGREKLFF. Full variable domain (outside the CDR3, taken from reference TRBV30 and TRBJ1-4): SQTIHQWPATLVQPVGSPLSLECTVEGTSNPNLYWYRQAAGRGLQLLFYSVGIGQISSEVPQNLSASRPQDRQFILSSKKLLLSDSGFYLCAWSPPGREKLFFGSGTQLSVL.

This chain uses TRBV5-1 with TRBJ2-2, with 13 positions matching TRBD2. Germline assignment: CDR1 SGHRS and CDR2 YFSETQ. CDR3 length equals 18 residues. Trimming at V came to 0 bases and at J to 4 bases, leaving 6 bases not matched to a gene. Here the CDR3 DNA reads TGCGCCAGCAGCTTGGAACTAGCGGGAGGGCCGGGCACCGGGGAGCTGTTTTTT. Translating it yields CASSLELAGGPGTGELFF.

The chain uses TRBV2 and TRBJ2-3; TRBD2 agrees at 7 bases. V gave up 2 bases and J gave up 0 bases; unmatched junction bases: 5. This CDR3 contains 16 residues. CDR1 and CDR2 (germline): SNHLY, FYNNEI. The CDR3 bases are TGTGCCAGCAGTGAAATGAGCGGGACTAGCACAGATACGCAGTATTTT. Translating it yields CASSEMSGTSTDTQYF.

The chain has TRBV18 and TRBJ2-2; no reliable D call. Trimming removed 3 bases at V and 2 bases at J, with 10 bases between. The germline CDR1 and CDR2 sequences are KGHSH and LQKENI. This CDR3 region has 15 residues. The CDR3 nucleotides read TGTGCCAGCTCACCGGGGAACCTCAACACCGGGGAGCTGTTTTTT. Protein product: CASSPGNLNTGELFF.

The rearrangement uses TRBV6-5 and TRBJ1-1; D not certain. CDR3 length: 13 amino acids. With 2 bases removed from V and 4 bases from J, the gap between germline ends came to 8 bases. Germline CDR1 reads MNHEY; CDR2 reads SVGAGI. The CDR3 loop reads CASSYMGSTEAFF. Here the CDR3 DNA reads TGTGCCAGCAGTTACATGGGGAGCACTGAAGCTTTCTTT.

V and J are TRBV30 and TRBJ1-2; D may be TRBD1 (5 bases). Between the trimmed V and J ends, which lost 1 base and 4 bases, there was a span of 10 bases. The V gene's germline CDR1 is GTSNPN and CDR2 SVGIG (reference sequence). This CDR3 is built from 13 residues. The DNA for the CDR3 is TGTGCCTGGAGTGAGCCAGGGACCTATGGCTACACCTTC. Its translation: CAWSEPGTYGYTF.

The genes are TRBV10-3 and TRBJ2-3, with D possibly matching TRBD2 (6 bases). Trimming shortened V by 4 bases and J by 5 bases, and 10 bases separated the two germline ends. Germline assignment: CDR1 ENHRY and CDR2 SYGVKD. The CDR3 is 13 residues long. CDR3 sequence (DNA): TGTGCCATCAGTGTCCAGGGAGGAGATACGCAGTATTTT. Encoded protein: CAISVQGGDTQYF.

The chain carries TRBV20-1 and TRBJ2-5, with D perhaps given as TRBD1 or TRBD2 (6 bases each). This CDR3 is 11 amino acids long. V was cut by 6 bases and J by 4 bases, with 9 bases left in between. The germline gives CDR1 DFQATT, CDR2 SNEGSKA (reference sequence). The DNA for the CDR3 is TGCAGTGCGGGGGGCGTAGAGACCCAGTACTTC. Protein: CSAGGVETQYF.

The chain carries TRBV7-9 and TRBJ1-1; perhaps TRBD1 as D (5 bases). Germline V gene data show CDR1 as SEHNR and CDR2 as FQNEAQ (reference sequence). The CDR3 loop spans 17 amino acids. The V gene lost 0 bases and the J gene lost 3 bases, with 17 bases spanning the gap. DNA of the CDR3: TGTGCCAGCAGCTTAGCCGCAGGGACTTTTAGGGACACTGAAGCTTTCTTT. It yields the protein CASSLAAGTFRDTEAFF.

The rearrangement uses TRBV2 and TRBJ2-1, with D maybe TRBD2 (6 bases). The V end was cut by 3 bases, the J end by 8 bases, with 11 bases between. The CDR3 is made up of 13 amino acids. Germline lookup yields CDR1 SNHLY and CDR2 FYNNEI. CDR3 in amino acids: CASSDRLVDEQFF. CDR3 DNA sequence: TGTGCCAGCAGTGACAGACTAGTAGATGAGCAGTTCTTC.

V gene TRBV29-1 combines with J gene TRBJ1-2, with D unclear. V gave up 1 base and J gave up 2 bases, with 14 bases separating them. The V gene's germline CDR1 is SQVTM and CDR2 ANQGSEA. This CDR3 is 15 amino acids long. The CDR3 sequence: CSVEVFKDQNYGYTF. The CDR3 DNA reads TGCAGCGTTGAAGTATTCAAGGACCAGAACTATGGCTACACCTTC.

The chain uses TRBV4-1 and TRBJ1-5; the match to TRBD1 covers 10 bases. CDR1 and CDR2 (germline): MGHRA, YSYEKL. The CDR3 sequence is 15 residues long. Trimming removed 1 base from V and 4 bases from J; junction bases left unmatched: 1. In DNA, the CDR3 is TGCGCCAGCAGCCAAGCGGACAGGGGGAATCAGCCCCAGCATTTT. Protein sequence: CASSQADRGNQPQHF.

This clone was detected only once. The J gene is TRBJ1-4, the V gene TRBV4-1, with TRBD1 matching over 7 bases. With 4 bases clipped from V and 8 bases from J, the junction kept 7 bases outside the gene matches. The CDR3 runs 14 residues. Germline V gene lookup returns CDR1 MGHRA and CDR2 YSYEKL. The CDR3 bases are TGCGCCAGCAGCCCAGGGGGATCTGGGGAAAAACTGTTTTTT. Encoded protein: CASSPGGSGEKLFF.

V usage is TRBV5-4 and J usage is TRBJ2-7; possible D gene TRBD2, 6 bases. Germline CDR1 SGHNT, CDR2 YYREEE (reference sequence). This CDR3 is built from 16 residues. Trimming cost V 0 bases and J 0 bases, with 13 bases left between them. The CDR3 is CASSLAGETSSYEQYF. CDR3 DNA sequence: TGTGCCAGCAGCTTGGCGGGCGAGACTAGCTCCTACGAGCAGTACTTC.

This clone is a singleton in its sample. The chain carries TRBV11-2 and TRBJ1-1; no definite D call. There are 14 residues in the CDR3. V dropped 1 base and J dropped 2 bases, with 8 bases sitting between them. Germline assignment: CDR1 SGHAT and CDR2 FQNNGV. Here the CDR3 reads CASSLVGINTEAFF. The CDR3 DNA sequence: TGTGCCAGCAGCTTAGTTGGAATTAACACTGAAGCTTTCTTT.

This clone was seen a few times. This chain uses TRBV6-1 with TRBJ1-2; a weak D match, TRBD1 (5 bases). The CDR3 is 10 amino acids. Between the trimmed V and J ends, which lost 8 bases and 7 bases, there was a span of 8 bases. CDR1 is MNHNS and CDR2 is SASEGT in the germline V gene. CDR3 coding DNA: TGTGCCAGCCGGCAGGGTGGCTACACCTTC. It encodes CASRQGGYTF.